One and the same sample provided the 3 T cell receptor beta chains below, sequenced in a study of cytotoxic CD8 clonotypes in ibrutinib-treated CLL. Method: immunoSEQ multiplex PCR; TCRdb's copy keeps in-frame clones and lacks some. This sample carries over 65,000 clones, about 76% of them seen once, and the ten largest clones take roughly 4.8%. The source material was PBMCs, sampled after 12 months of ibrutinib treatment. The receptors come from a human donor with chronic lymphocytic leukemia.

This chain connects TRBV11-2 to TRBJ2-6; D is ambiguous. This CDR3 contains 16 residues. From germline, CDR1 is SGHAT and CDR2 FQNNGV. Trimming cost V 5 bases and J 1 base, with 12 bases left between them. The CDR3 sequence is CASSPIMGSGANVLTF. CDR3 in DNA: TGTGCCAGCAGCCCTATCATGGGGTCTGGGGCCAACGTCCTGACTTTC.

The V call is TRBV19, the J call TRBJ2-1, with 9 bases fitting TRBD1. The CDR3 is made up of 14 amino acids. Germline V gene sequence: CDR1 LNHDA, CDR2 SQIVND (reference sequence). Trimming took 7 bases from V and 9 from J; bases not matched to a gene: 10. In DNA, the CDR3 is TGTGCCAGTACCCCAGGGACAGGGAAAGGTGAGCAGTTCTTC. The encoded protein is CASTPGTGKGEQFF.

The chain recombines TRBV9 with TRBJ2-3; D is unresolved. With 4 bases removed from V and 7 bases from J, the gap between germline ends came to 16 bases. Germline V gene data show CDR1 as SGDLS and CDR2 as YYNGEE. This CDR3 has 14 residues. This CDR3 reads CASSPDGLTNTQYF. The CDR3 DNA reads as TGTGCCAGCAGCCCAGACGGTCTAACCAATACGCAGTATTTT.